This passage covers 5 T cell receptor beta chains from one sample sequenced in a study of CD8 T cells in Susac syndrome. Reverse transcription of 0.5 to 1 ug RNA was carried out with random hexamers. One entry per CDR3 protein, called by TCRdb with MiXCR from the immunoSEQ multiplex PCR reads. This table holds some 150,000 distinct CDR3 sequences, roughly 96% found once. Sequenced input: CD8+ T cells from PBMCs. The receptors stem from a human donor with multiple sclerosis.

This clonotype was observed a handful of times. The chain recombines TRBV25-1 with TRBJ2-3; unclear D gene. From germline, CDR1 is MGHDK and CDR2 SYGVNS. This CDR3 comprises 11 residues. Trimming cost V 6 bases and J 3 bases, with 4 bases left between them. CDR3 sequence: CASSITDTQYF. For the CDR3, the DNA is TGTGCCAGCAGCATTACAGATACGCAGTATTTT. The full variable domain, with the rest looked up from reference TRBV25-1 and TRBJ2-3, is EADIYQTPRYLVIGTGKKITLECSQTMGHDKMYWYQQDPGMELHLIHYSYGVNSTEKGDLSSESTVSRIRTEHFPLTLESARPSHTSQYLCASSITDTQYFGPGTRLTVL.

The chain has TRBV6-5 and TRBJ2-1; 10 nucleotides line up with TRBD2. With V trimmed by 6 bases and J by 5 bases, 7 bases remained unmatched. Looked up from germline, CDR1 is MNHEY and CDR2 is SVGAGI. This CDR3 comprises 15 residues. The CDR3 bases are TGTGCCAGCAGCTGGACTAGCGGCGAACACAATGAGCAGTTCTTC. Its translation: CASSWTSGEHNEQFF.

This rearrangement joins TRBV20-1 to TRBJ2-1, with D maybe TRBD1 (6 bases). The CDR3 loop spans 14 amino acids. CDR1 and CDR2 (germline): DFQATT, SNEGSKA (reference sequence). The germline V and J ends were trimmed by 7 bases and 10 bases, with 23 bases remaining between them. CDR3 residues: CSVGPQGPLLEQFF. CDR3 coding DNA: TGCAGTGTCGGGCCACAGGGTCCCCTTTTAGAGCAGTTCTTC.

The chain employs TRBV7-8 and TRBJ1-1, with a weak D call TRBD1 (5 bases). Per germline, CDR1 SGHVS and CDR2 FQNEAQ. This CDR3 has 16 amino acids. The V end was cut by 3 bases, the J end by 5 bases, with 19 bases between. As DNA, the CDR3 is TGTGCCAGCAGCTTTGATGGAGGGAGTGGGGGGACTGAAGCTTTCTTT. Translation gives CASSFDGGSGGTEAFF.

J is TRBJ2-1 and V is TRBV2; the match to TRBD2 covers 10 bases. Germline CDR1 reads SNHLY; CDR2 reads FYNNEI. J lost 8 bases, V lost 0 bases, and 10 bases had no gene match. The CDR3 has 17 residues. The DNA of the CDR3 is TGTGCCAGCAGTGAAGCATGGGGAACTAGCGGGGATGATGAGCAGTTCTTC. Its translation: CASSEAWGTSGDDEQFF. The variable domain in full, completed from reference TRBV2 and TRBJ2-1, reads EPEVTQTPSHQVTQMGQEVILRCVPISNHLYFYWYRQILGQKVEFLVSFYNNEISEKSEIFDDQFSVERPDGSNFTLKIRSTKLEDSAMYFCASSEAWGTSGDDEQFFGPGTRLTVL.